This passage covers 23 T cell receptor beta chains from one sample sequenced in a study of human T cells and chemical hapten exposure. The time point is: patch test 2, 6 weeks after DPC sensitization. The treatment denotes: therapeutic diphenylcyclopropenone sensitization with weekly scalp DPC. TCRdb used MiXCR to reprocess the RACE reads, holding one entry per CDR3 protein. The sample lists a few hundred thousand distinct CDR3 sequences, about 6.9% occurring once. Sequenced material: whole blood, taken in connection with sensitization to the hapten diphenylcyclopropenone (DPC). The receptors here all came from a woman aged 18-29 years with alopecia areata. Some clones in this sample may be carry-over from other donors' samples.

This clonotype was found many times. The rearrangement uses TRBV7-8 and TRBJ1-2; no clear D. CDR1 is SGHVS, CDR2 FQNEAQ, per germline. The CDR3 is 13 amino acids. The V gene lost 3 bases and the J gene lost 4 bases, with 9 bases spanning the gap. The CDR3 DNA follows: TGTGCCAGCAGCTTTGACGGGTCCTATGGCTACACCTTC. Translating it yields CASSFDGSYGYTF.

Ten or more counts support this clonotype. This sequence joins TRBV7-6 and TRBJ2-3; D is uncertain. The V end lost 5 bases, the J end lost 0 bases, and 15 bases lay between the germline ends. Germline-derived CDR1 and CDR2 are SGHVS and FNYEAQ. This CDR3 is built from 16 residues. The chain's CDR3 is CASSPAWLGSTDTQYF. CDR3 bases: TGTGCCAGCAGCCCAGCGTGGCTAGGCAGCACAGATACGCAGTATTTT. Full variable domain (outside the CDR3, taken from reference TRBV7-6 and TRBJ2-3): GAGVSQSPRYKVTKRGQDVALRCDPISGHVSLYWYRQALGQGPEFLTYFNYEAQQDKSGLPNDRFSAERPEGSISTLTIQRTEQRDSAMYRCASSPAWLGSTDTQYFGPGTRLTVL.

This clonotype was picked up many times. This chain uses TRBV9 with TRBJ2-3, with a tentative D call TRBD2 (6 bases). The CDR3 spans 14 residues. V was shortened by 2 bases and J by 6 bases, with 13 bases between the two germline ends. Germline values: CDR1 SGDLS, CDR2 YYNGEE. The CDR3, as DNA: TGTGCCAGCAGCGTGAGGAGGGAACGGGATACGCAGTATTTT. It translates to CASSVRRERDTQYF.

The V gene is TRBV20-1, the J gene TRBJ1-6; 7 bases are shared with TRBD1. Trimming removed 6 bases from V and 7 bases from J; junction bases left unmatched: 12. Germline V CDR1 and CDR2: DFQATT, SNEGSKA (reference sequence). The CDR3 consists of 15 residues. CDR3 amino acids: CSAEVQGIENSPLHF. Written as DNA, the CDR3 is TGCAGTGCAGAGGTACAGGGGATCGAAAATTCACCCCTCCACTTT.

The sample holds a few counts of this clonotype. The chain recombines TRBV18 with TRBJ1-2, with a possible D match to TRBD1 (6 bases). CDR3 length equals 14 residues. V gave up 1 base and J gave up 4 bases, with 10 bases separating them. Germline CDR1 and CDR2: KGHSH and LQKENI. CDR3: CASSPRDKAYGYTF. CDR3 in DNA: TGTGCCAGCTCACCACGGGACAAGGCCTATGGCTACACCTTC.

CDR3 DNA sequence: TGCGCCAGCAGCTTGGGGGACAGGGCCGGAAATCAGCCCCAGCATTTT. Translating gives CASSLGDRAGNQPQHF. The genes are TRBV5-1 and TRBJ1-5; 9 positions match TRBD1. Unmatched junction bases numbered 5, after V lost 0 bases and J lost 4 bases. The CDR3 sequence is 16 residues long. Germline lookup yields CDR1 SGHRS and CDR2 YFSETQ.

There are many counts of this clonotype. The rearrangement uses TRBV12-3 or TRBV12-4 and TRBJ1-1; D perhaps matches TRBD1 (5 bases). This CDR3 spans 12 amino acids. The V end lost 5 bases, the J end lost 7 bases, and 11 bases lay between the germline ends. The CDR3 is CASSNRQLEAFF. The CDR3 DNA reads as TGTGCCAGCAGTAATCGACAGCTTGAAGCTTTCTTT.

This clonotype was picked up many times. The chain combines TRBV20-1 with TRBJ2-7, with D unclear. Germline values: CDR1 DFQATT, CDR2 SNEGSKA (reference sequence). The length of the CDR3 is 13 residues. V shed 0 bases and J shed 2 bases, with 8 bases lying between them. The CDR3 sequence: CSARDWKTYEQYF. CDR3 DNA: TGCAGTGCTAGAGACTGGAAAACCTACGAGCAGTACTTC.

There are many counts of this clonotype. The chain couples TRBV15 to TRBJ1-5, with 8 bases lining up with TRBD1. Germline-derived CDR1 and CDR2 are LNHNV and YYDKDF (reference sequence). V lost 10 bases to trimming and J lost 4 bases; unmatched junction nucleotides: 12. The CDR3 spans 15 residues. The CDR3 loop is CAIGKFTGGNQPQHF. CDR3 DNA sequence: TGTGCCATAGGAAAATTCACAGGGGGTAATCAGCCCCAGCATTTT. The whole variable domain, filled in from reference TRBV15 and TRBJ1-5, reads DAMVIQNPRYQVTQFGKPVTLSCSQTLNHNVMYWYQQKSSQAPKLLFHYYDKDFNNEADTPDNFQSRRPNTSFCFLDIRSPGLGDTAMYLCAIGKFTGGNQPQHFGDGTRLSIL.

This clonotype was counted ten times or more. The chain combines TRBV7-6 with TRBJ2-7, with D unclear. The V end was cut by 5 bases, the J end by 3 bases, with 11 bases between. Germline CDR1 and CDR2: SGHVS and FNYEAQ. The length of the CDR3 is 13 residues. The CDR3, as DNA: TGTGCCAGCAGCACACCCCCGATCTACGAGCAGTACTTC. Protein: CASSTPPIYEQYF.

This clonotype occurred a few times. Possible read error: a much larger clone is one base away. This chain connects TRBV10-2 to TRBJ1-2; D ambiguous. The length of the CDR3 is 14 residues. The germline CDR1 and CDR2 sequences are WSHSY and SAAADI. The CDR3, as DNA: TGCGCCAGCGGTGAGTACGGGACTAACTATGGCTACACCTTC. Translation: CASGEYGTNYGYTF.

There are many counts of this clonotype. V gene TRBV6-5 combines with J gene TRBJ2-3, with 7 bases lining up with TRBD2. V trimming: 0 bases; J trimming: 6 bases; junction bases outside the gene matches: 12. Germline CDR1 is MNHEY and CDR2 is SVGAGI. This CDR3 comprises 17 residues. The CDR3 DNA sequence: TGTGCCAGCAGTTACTCTCCCCCAGCGGGGTTGGGGGATACGCAGTATTTT. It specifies CASSYSPPAGLGDTQYF.

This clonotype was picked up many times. As DNA, the CDR3 is TGTGCCAGCAGCTTGATAGGCACAGATACGCAGTATTTT. Translating gives CASSLIGTDTQYF. The chain links TRBV5-6 to TRBJ2-3; D is uncertain. V lost 1 base and J 1 base, leaving 4 bases between the germline ends. Germline lookup yields CDR1 SGHDT and CDR2 YYEEEE. The CDR3 is 13 residues long.

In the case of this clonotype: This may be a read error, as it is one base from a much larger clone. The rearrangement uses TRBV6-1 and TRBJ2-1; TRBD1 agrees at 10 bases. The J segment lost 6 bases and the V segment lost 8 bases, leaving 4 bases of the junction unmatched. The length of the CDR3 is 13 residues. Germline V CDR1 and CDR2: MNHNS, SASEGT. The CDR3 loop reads CASAGQGCNEQFF. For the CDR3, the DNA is TGTGCCAGCGCGGGACAGGGGTGCAATGAGCAGTTCTTC.

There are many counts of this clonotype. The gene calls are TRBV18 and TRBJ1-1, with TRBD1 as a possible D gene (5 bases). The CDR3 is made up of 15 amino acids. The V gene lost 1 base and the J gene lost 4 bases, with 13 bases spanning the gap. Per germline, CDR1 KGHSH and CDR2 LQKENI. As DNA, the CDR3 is TGTGCCAGCTCACCACAGGAAGGGGTGGCCACTGAAGCTTTCTTT. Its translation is CASSPQEGVATEAFF.

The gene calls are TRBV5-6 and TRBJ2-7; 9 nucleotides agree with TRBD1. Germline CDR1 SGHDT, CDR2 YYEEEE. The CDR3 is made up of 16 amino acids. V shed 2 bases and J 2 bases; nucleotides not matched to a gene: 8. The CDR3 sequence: CASSLSTGQGTYEQYF. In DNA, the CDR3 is TGTGCCAGCAGCTTATCAACGGGACAGGGTACCTACGAGCAGTACTTC.

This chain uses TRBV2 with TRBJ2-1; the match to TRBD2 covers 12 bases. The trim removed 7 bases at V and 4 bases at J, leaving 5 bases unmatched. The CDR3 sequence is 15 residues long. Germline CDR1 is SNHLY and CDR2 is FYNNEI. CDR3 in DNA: TGTGCCAGCATCAAGGGACTAGCGGGTTACAATGAGCAGTTCTTC. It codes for CASIKGLAGYNEQFF.

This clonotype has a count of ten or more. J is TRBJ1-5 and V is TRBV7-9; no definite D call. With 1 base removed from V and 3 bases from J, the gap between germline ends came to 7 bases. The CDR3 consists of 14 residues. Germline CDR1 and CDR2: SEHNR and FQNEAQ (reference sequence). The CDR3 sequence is CASSLDSINQPQHF. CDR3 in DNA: TGTGCCAGCAGCTTAGACTCTATCAATCAGCCCCAGCATTTT.

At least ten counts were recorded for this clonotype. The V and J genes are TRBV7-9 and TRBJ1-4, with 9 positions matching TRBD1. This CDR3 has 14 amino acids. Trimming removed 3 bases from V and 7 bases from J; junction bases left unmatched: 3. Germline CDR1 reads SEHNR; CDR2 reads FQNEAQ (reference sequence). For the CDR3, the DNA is TGTGCCAGCAGCTTTGGACAGGGGAGTGAAAAACTGTTTTTT. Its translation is CASSFGQGSEKLFF.

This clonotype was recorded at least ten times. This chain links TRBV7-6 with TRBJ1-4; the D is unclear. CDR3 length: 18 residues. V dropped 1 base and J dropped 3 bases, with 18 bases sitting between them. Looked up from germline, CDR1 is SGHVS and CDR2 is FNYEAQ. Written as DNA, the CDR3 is TGTGCCAGCAGCTTAGGACCGTTGAGCGACGTGGCTAATGAAAAACTGTTTTTT. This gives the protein CASSLGPLSDVANEKLFF.

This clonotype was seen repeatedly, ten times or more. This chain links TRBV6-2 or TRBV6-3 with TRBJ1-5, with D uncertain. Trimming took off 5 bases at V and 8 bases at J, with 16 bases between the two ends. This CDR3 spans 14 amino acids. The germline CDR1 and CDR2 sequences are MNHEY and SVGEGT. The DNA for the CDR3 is TGTGCCAGCAGTCCCGAGTGGGGTTTGAAGCCCCAGCATTTT. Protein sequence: CASSPEWGLKPQHF.

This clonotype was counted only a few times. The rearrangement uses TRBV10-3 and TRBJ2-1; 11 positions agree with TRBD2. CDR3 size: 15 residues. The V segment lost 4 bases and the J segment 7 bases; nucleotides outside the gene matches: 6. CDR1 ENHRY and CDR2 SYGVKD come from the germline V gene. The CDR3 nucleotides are TGTGCCATCAGTGGCCGGACTAGCGGGTCTAATGAGCAGTTCTTC. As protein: CAISGRTSGSNEQFF.

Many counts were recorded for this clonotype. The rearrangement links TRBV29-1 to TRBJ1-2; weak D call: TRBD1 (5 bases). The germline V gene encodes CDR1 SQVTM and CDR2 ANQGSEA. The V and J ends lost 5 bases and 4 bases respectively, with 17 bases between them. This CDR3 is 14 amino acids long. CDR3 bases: TGCAGCGTTCAGAGCCACCCGGGGCCCTATGGCTACACCTTC. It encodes CSVQSHPGPYGYTF.